Each of the 26 T cell receptor beta chains below was sequenced from the same sample in a study of blood T cell repertoires in COVID-19 (dated by TCRdb to 2019 to 2021). The protocol used for the library was the immunoSEQ multiplex PCR assay. This immuneACCESS table, as held by TCRdb, lists in-frame sequences with V and J called but not all clones. Of the missing ones, under half trace to an unresolved V gene in checked studies; the others have no known cause. In this sample the table shows 40,000 to 65,000 clones, about 86% of which occur a single time. About 12% of the sample is in the top ten clones. Specimen: peripheral blood. The receptors here all came from a man between 65 and 79 years old with active COVID-19.

This chain links TRBV9 with TRBJ2-1, with D tentatively TRBD2 (6 bases). Germline assignment: CDR1 SGDLS and CDR2 YYNGEE. The CDR3 covers 15 residues. Trimming left V 0 bases short and J 8 bases short, with 15 bases between. The CDR3 is CASSVGLPGGDEQFF. The CDR3 DNA reads TGTGCCAGCAGCGTAGGGCTTCCCGGAGGGGATGAGCAGTTCTTC.

J is TRBJ2-1 and V is TRBV5-1; 13 bases fit TRBD2. V lost 4 bases to trimming and J lost 4 bases; unmatched junction nucleotides: 5. Germline V gene lookup returns CDR1 SGHRS and CDR2 YFSETQ. The CDR3 runs to 16 residues. CDR3 in DNA: TGCGCCAGCAGCAAACTAGCGGGGGGGCTGTACAATGAGCAGTTCTTC. Translated, it gives CASSKLAGGLYNEQFF.

This chain uses TRBV7-2 with TRBJ2-3; 9 bases are a match to TRBD1. This CDR3 has 15 amino acids. After removal of 0 bases from V and 6 bases from J, the junction contained 4 bases not matched to a gene. Per germline, CDR1 SGHTA and CDR2 FQGNSA. CDR3 DNA: TGTGCCAGCAGCTTAGCGACAGGGGGGAGGGATACGCAGTATTTT. This codes for CASSLATGGRDTQYF.

CDR3 sequence (DNA): TGTGCCAGCAGTTTCCTAGGAGGTACGCAGTATTTT. Protein product: CASSFLGGTQYF. The chain recombines TRBV12-3 or TRBV12-4 with TRBJ2-3; D may be TRBD2 (5 bases). V lost 3 bases to trimming and J lost 8 bases, with 9 bases between them. The CDR3 totals 12 residues.

The rearrangement uses TRBV6-5 and TRBJ2-2, with TRBD2 matching 11 bases. V gave up 11 bases and J gave up 4 bases; unmatched junction bases: 9. This CDR3 is 15 amino acids long. CDR1 MNHEY and CDR2 SVGAGI come from the germline V gene. CDR3 nucleotide sequence: TGTGCCGTCGGAGGGCTAGCGGGGGGCACCGGGGAGCTGTTTTTT. This translates into CAVGGLAGGTGELFF.

The rearrangement joins TRBV7-9 to TRBJ1-1, with D possibly being TRBD1 (6 bases). Germline values: CDR1 SEHNR, CDR2 FQNEAQ (reference sequence). Deletions cut 5 bases from V and 2 bases from J, with 12 bases between. The CDR3 runs to 14 residues. CDR3 coding DNA: TGTGCCAGCAGCCAAACAGGGTACAACACTGAAGCTTTCTTT. Its protein product is CASSQTGYNTEAFF. Supplemented by reference TRBV7-9 and TRBJ1-1, the full variable domain reads DTGVSQNPRHKITKRGQNVTFRCDPISEHNRLYWYRQTLGQGPEFLTYFQNEAQLEKSRLLSDRFSAERPKGSFSTLEIQRTEQGDSAMYLCASSQTGYNTEAFFGQGTRLTVV.

The gene calls are TRBV11-2 and TRBJ2-7; TRBD1 agrees at 8 bases. Per the germline V gene, CDR1 is SGHAT and CDR2 is FQNNGV. This CDR3 region has 18 residues. The J segment lost 1 base and the V segment lost 2 bases, leaving 13 bases of the junction unmatched. The CDR3: CASSLSLSTGTGSYEQYF. CDR3 nucleotides: TGTGCCAGCAGCTTATCCCTTTCTACCGGGACAGGATCCTACGAGCAGTACTTC.

The V gene is TRBV10-3, the J gene TRBJ2-7; D remains ambiguous. Per the germline V gene, CDR1 is ENHRY and CDR2 is SYGVKD. Trimming cost V 3 bases and J 5 bases, with 5 bases left between them. This CDR3 region has 11 residues. As DNA, the CDR3 is TGTGCCATCAGTGATCGAGACGAGCAGTACTTC. Residues: CAISDRDEQYF.

The rearrangement links TRBV27 to TRBJ2-1; 7 bases are shared with TRBD2. The V gene end was trimmed by 5 bases and the J gene end by 4 bases; junction bases not matched to a gene: 8. Germline CDR1 reads MNHEY; CDR2 reads SMNVEV (reference sequence). The CDR3 loop spans 15 amino acids. The CDR3 loop is CASSPPAGKYNEQFF. DNA of the CDR3: TGTGCCAGCAGTCCCCCAGCGGGGAAGTACAATGAGCAGTTCTTC.

The V call is TRBV2, the J call TRBJ1-6; 11 nucleotides line up with TRBD1. Germline V gene data show CDR1 as SNHLY and CDR2 as FYNNEI. Trimming took 7 bases from V and 11 from J; bases not matched to a gene: 10. The CDR3 runs 15 residues. The DNA of the CDR3 is TGTGCCAGCACCGGGGACAGGGGGTTCTTGGCACCCCTCCACTTT. Residues: CASTGDRGFLAPLHF.

The CDR3 protein is CASSLRRGVTDTQYF. CDR3 coding DNA: TGTGCCAGCAGCTTACGGCGGGGGGTCACAGATACGCAGTATTTT. The chain has TRBV7-2 and TRBJ2-3, with 8 nucleotides matching TRBD2. There are 15 residues in the CDR3. With V trimmed by 2 bases and J by 2 bases, 3 bases remained unmatched. Germline CDR1 is SGHTA and CDR2 is FQGNSA.

This clone was seen a single time. The V and J genes are TRBV7-9 and TRBJ1-1; the D gene is possibly TRBD1 (5 bases). Germline CDR1 SEHNR, CDR2 FQNEAQ (reference sequence). V shed 5 bases and J shed 4 bases, with 11 bases lying between them. The CDR3 runs 13 residues. This CDR3 reads CASSAGVSTEAFF. CDR3 sequence (DNA): TGTGCCAGCAGCGCGGGGGTGAGCACTGAAGCTTTCTTT.

This chain connects TRBV7-6 to TRBJ2-1; 10 nucleotides agree with TRBD1. From germline, CDR1 is SGHVS and CDR2 FNYEAQ. V shed 5 bases and J 4 bases; nucleotides not matched to a gene: 5. This CDR3 has 15 amino acids. Here the CDR3 DNA reads TGTGCCAGCAGCCCTCCGGGACAGGGGTACAATGAGCAGTTCTTC. Translating it yields CASSPPGQGYNEQFF.

This clone was counted only a few times. V gene TRBV19 combines with J gene TRBJ1-2; TRBD1 matches 7 bases. Germline CDR1 is LNHDA and CDR2 is SQIVND (reference sequence). V was clipped by 5 bases and J by 7 bases; unmatched bases: 7. The CDR3 is 13 amino acids. DNA of the CDR3: TGTGCCAGTAGTGCCAGACAGGGATCTGGCTACACCTTC. Protein sequence: CASSARQGSGYTF.

V is TRBV7-2 and J is TRBJ1-2, with 7 bases aligning to TRBD1. The CDR3 has 12 residues. V lost 4 bases and J lost 8; bases outside the gene matches: 4. The germline CDR1 and CDR2 sequences are SGHTA and FQGNSA. In DNA form, the CDR3 reads TGTGCCAGCAGCTACTACAGGGGCGGCTACACCTTC. This sequence encodes CASSYYRGGYTF.

The gene calls are TRBV12-1 and TRBJ1-4. TRBV12-1 is a documented pseudogene. CDR3 length: 14 amino acids. Here the CDR3 reads CASSYPGLVEKLFF. The CDR3 DNA is TGTGCCAGCAGCTACCCGGGACTCGTTGAAAAACTGTTTTTT.

Only a few counts were recorded for this clone. The rearrangement joins TRBV10-3 to TRBJ1-5; 7 bases line up with TRBD1. The ends lost 2 bases at V and 1 base at J; junction bases unmatched: 5. The CDR3 length is 16 residues. The V gene's germline CDR1 is ENHRY and CDR2 SYGVKD. CDR3 in DNA: TGTGCCATCAGTGAGGTCAGGGGGTCCAGCAATCAGCCCCAGCATTTT. It specifies CAISEVRGSSNQPQHF.

The chain recombines TRBV6-6 with TRBJ2-2, with 9 bases matching TRBD1. Germline assignment: CDR1 MNHNY and CDR2 SVGAGI (reference sequence). V shed 5 bases, J shed 4 bases, and the junction held 11 bases outside the gene matches. This CDR3 region has 17 residues. The CDR3 nucleotides are TGTGCCAGCAGTCCCCGGGACAGGGAGCTCGGCACCGGGGAGCTGTTTTTT. Translation gives CASSPRDRELGTGELFF.

The J gene is TRBJ2-3, the V gene TRBV4-3; D might be TRBD1 (7 bases). Germline V gene data show CDR1 as LGHNA and CDR2 as YSLEER. The CDR3 contains 15 residues. The V end was cut by 2 bases, the J end by 5 bases, with 14 bases between. CDR3 region: CASSQNARGEDTQYF. CDR3 DNA sequence: TGCGCCAGCAGCCAAAACGCCAGGGGGGAAGATACGCAGTATTTT.

The chain links TRBV6-6 to TRBJ1-1; D uncertain. V gave up 2 bases and J gave up 4 bases, with 11 bases separating them. The CDR3 covers 14 residues. The germline V gene encodes CDR1 MNHNY and CDR2 SVGAGI (reference sequence). The DNA of the CDR3 is TGTGCCAGCAGTTACATGGGCACCCTCACTGAAGCTTTCTTT. Translation: CASSYMGTLTEAFF.

The rearrangement uses TRBV4-2 and TRBJ1-1, with 9 bases matching TRBD1. The germline V gene encodes CDR1 LGHNA and CDR2 YNFKEQ. V gave up 2 bases and J gave up 2 bases; unmatched junction bases: 15. This CDR3 is 19 amino acids long. CDR3 bases: TGTGCCAGCAGCCAAAGTGGCACCTGGAGGGGACAGGGAAACACTGAAGCTTTCTTT. This sequence encodes CASSQSGTWRGQGNTEAFF.

The rearrangement joins TRBV6-1 to TRBJ2-3; TRBD1 matches at 8 bases. CDR1 MNHNS and CDR2 SASEGT come from the germline V gene. CDR3 length equals 17 residues. Trimming took 2 bases from V and 0 from J; bases not matched to a gene: 7. The CDR3 loop is CASSERWTGFSTDTQYF. In nucleotides, the CDR3 is TGTGCCAGCAGTGAACGATGGACAGGGTTTAGCACAGATACGCAGTATTTT.

J is TRBJ2-3 and V is TRBV5-1; 7 bases agree with TRBD1. Trimming took 4 bases from V and 0 from J; bases not matched to a gene: 5. This CDR3 is built from 15 residues. Germline V gives CDR1 SGHRS, CDR2 YFSETQ. CDR3 bases: TGCGCCAGCAGCCTGGGGACAGCCAGCACAGATACGCAGTATTTT. It specifies CASSLGTASTDTQYF.

The rearrangement uses TRBV6-2 or TRBV6-3 and TRBJ2-1; the D gene is possibly TRBD1 (6 bases). The V end was cut by 5 bases, the J end by 0 bases, with 23 bases between. CDR1 MNHEY and CDR2 SVGEGT come from the germline V gene. The CDR3 sequence is 19 residues long. The CDR3 is CASSPWRTEVSRSYNEQFF. Here the CDR3 DNA reads TGTGCCAGCAGTCCCTGGAGGACAGAGGTCTCCCGCTCCTACAATGAGCAGTTCTTC.

The chain couples TRBV10-3 to TRBJ1-5; 8 nucleotides agree with TRBD1. The CDR3 covers 16 residues. The V segment lost 2 bases and the J segment 2 bases; nucleotides outside the gene matches: 5. CDR1 is ENHRY and CDR2 is SYGVKD in the germline V gene. The CDR3 protein is CAISEDTGGGNQPQHF. The CDR3 coding sequence is TGTGCCATCAGTGAGGATACAGGGGGTGGCAATCAGCCCCAGCATTTT.

This clone has more than one count but fewer than ten. This chain connects TRBV7-9 to TRBJ2-7; perhaps TRBD2 as D (6 bases). CDR1 is SEHNR, CDR2 FQNEAQ, per germline (reference sequence). CDR3 size: 15 residues. Trimming left V 5 bases short and J 3 bases short, with 17 bases between. CDR3 loop: CASSLFGGDYYEQYF. In DNA form, the CDR3 reads TGTGCCAGCAGCCTCTTCGGCGGGGATTACTACGAGCAGTACTTC. The full variable domain, completed using reference TRBV7-9 and TRBJ2-7, is DTGVSQNPRHKITKRGQNVTFRCDPISEHNRLYWYRQTLGQGPEFLTYFQNEAQLEKSRLLSDRFSAERPKGSFSTLEIQRTEQGDSAMYLCASSLFGGDYYEQYFGPGTRLTVT.